This T cell receptor (beta chain) is from a study of blood T cell repertoires in COVID-19. At the level of the study: Some COVID-19 samples were acute and others convalescent; all came from the United States, Italy and Spain. The cDNA or gDNA used as material had been derived from T cells, B-cell-depleted T cells, or PBMCs.

Original processing methods: Nucleated cell counts were estimated from reference gene primer amplification. Profiled with immunoSEQ multiplex PCR; TCRdb holds only in-frame clones, not every one. Clone size and the V and J calls come from that table; the DNA yielded D and trimming. This sample has about 190,000 clones, with around 90% found just once. The sequence derives from a man in his forties or fifties with active or convalescent COVID-19. The sequenced sample was peripheral blood.

This chain's CDR3 is CASSGGTPGRSYNEQFF. CDR3 nucleotides: TGTGCCAGCAGCGGCGGGACTCCCGGGCGCTCCTACAATGAGCAGTTCTTC. The rearrangement joins TRBV7-2 to TRBJ2-1; D may be TRBD2 (6 bases). The CDR3 extends over 17 amino acids. Germline V lookup: CDR1 SGHTA, CDR2 FQGNSA. The ends were cut back, 5 bases at V and 0 bases at J, with 17 bases in the middle.